Listed here are 10 T cell receptor beta chains from one sample, sequenced in a study of blood T cells in healthy people across ages. It was with a sample-barcoded 5' primer and a J-beta primer mix that a second PCR of roughly 7 to 12 cycles was run. TCRdb passed the 5' RACE reads through MiXCR, listing each CDR3 protein once. This repertoire shows some 900,000 distinct CDR3 sequences, under 50% found once; its top ten account for about an eighth. Material for sequencing was blood. These receptors were taken from a man aged 25-45 years in good health.

V and J are TRBV29-1 and TRBJ2-1; either TRBD1 or TRBD2 may fit D (5 bases each). Between the trimmed V and J ends, which lost 3 bases and 0 bases, there was a span of 12 bases. The CDR3 spans 15 residues. The germline V gene encodes CDR1 SQVTM and CDR2 ANQGSEA. CDR3 sequence (DNA): TGCAGCGTTGATCGCAGGGAGAGCTCCTACAATGAGCAGTTCTTC. Translated: CSVDRRESSYNEQFF.

This clonotype was picked up a small number of times. The chain carries TRBV5-1 and TRBJ2-6, with 7 bases lining up with TRBD2. Germline-derived CDR1 and CDR2 are SGHRS and YFSETQ. The ends lost 2 bases at V and 4 bases at J; junction bases unmatched: 6. The CDR3 is 16 residues long. The CDR3 here is CASSLLSGAGANVLTF. CDR3 nucleotides: TGCGCCAGCAGCTTACTAAGCGGGGCAGGGGCCAACGTCCTGACTTTC.

The gene calls are TRBV29-1 and TRBJ2-7; 9 nucleotides match TRBD1. Germline V gene lookup returns CDR1 SQVTM and CDR2 ANQGSEA. The V segment lost 6 bases and the J segment 0 bases; nucleotides outside the gene matches: 12. The CDR3 spans 16 residues. CDR3 nucleotides: TGCAGCGTGACCGTCTACGGGACAGGGTACTCCTACGAGCAGTACTTC. This sequence encodes CSVTVYGTGYSYEQYF.

This clonotype was observed a handful of times. The gene calls are TRBV10-3 and TRBJ2-7; D uncertain. The germline CDR1 and CDR2 sequences are ENHRY and SYGVKD. V lost 6 bases and J lost 2, with 5 bases in between. This CDR3 is built from 11 residues. The CDR3 protein is CAIRDTYEQYF. The CDR3 bases are TGTGCCATCAGGGATACCTACGAGCAGTACTTC.

This clonotype was seen only a few times. The chain uses TRBV7-2 and TRBJ2-7; D not certain. CDR1 is SGHTA, CDR2 FQGNSA, per germline. This CDR3 has 14 residues. V lost 1 base to trimming and J lost 3 bases, with 10 bases between them. The CDR3 DNA is TGTGCCAGCAGCTTAGACGTTCGTAGCTACGAGCAGTACTTC. It translates to CASSLDVRSYEQYF.

V usage is TRBV28 and J usage is TRBJ2-1; 12 bases fit TRBD2. Germline CDR1 reads MDHEN; CDR2 reads SYDVKM. The CDR3 extends over 15 amino acids. V gave up 3 bases and J gave up 5 bases; unmatched junction bases: 2. CDR3 residues: CASSFRLAGDNEQFF. In DNA form, the CDR3 reads TGTGCCAGCAGTTTCCGACTAGCGGGGGACAATGAGCAGTTCTTC.

This chain links TRBV20-1 with TRBJ2-1, with TRBD2 matching over 11 bases. V trimming: 1 base; J trimming: 9 bases; junction bases outside the gene matches: 8. This CDR3 spans 15 amino acids. The germline CDR1 and CDR2 sequences are DFQATT and SNEGSKA (reference sequence). CDR3 coding DNA: TGCAGTGCTAGAGTAGCGGGGGGGGGCATCGGTGAGCAGTTCTTC. Its protein product is CSARVAGGGIGEQFF.

V usage is TRBV5-1 and J usage is TRBJ2-7; D ambiguous. This CDR3 comprises 15 residues. Trimming took 3 bases from V and 2 from J, leaving 15 bases between them. CDR1 and CDR2 from the germline V gene are SGHRS and YFSETQ. The CDR3 is CASSYGTAATYEQYF. The CDR3 DNA reads TGCGCCAGCAGCTACGGAACAGCCGCAACCTACGAGCAGTACTTC.

In its sample, this clonotype was seen a few times. The genes are TRBV20-1 and TRBJ1-5; 8 bases are a match to TRBD1. The length of the CDR3 is 14 residues. Germline loops: CDR1 DFQATT, CDR2 SNEGSKA (reference sequence). V was pared by 1 base and J by 2 bases, with 1 base of the junction left unmatched. CDR3 loop: CSARGGQGNQPQHF. DNA of the CDR3: TGCAGTGCTAGAGGGGGACAGGGCAATCAGCCCCAGCATTTT.

The V and J genes are TRBV20-1 and TRBJ2-3; D is unresolved. CDR1 DFQATT and CDR2 SNEGSKA come from the germline V gene (reference sequence). V shed 3 bases and J shed 4 bases, with 14 bases lying between them. The CDR3 spans 14 residues. The CDR3 DNA reads TGCAGTGCTAGCGTCCCTCCCGGTGCAGATACGCAGTATTTT. Its protein is CSASVPPGADTQYF.